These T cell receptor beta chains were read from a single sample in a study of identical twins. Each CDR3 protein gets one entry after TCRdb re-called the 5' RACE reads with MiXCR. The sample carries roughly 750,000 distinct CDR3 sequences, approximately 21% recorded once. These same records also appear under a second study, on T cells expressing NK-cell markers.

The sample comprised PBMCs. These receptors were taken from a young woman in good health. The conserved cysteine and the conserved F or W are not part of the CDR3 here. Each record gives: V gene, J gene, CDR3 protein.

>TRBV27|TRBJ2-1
ASSSSGRGYNEQF
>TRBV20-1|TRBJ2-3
SAKGAVITDTQY
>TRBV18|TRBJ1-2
ASSPQGVNYGYT
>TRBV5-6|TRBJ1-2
ASSSDRVRPTHSYGYT
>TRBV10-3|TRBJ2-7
AISSQGNTFSYEQY
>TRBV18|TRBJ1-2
ASASQGEYGYT
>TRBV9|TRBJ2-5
ASSVLGREVGETQY
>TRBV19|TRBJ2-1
ASSPRPSSGSYNEQF
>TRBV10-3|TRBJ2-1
AISTQGDEQF
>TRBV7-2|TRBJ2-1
ASSPRGGTLGHEQF